The present TCR beta chain was sequenced within a study of CD8 T cells in ankylosing spondylitis. Study observations and caveats: A TCR beta motif of about eight highly homologous variants seemed to mark ankylosing spondylitis blood.

This clonotype was observed many times. What it binds is not known. TCRdb processed the 5' RACE reads anew with MiXCR; each CDR3 protein has one entry. The profile shows under 250,000 distinct CDR3 sequences, roughly 8.2% of them singletons. Germline CDR1 is MGHRA and CDR2 is YSYEKL. This CDR3 is built from 16 residues. Trimming took 0 bases from V and 11 from J, leaving 20 bases between them. This TCR was sampled from a female donor with ankylosing spondylitis or in good health (not recorded which). Sequenced material: blood, either unsorted or a sorted T cell fraction (not recorded which). This chain uses TRBV4-1 with TRBJ2-1, with D possibly matching TRBD2 (5 bases). The CDR3 DNA sequence: TGCGCCAGCAGCCAAGAAATGAAAAAGCGGTTCGAGAAGCAGTTCTTC. Translated: CASSQEMKKRFEKQFF.